The next 5 T cell receptor beta chains were all read from a single sample in a study of regulatory T cells in long-lasting Graves disease. Documented time point: persistent/refractory GD, antithyroid drugs over 5 years with positive TRAb. From PBMCs, RNA was extracted and then used to make the TCR library. Investigators prepared the TCR beta libraries by applying iRepertoire HTBI primers and Arm-PCR of CDR3 regions. One entry per CDR3 protein results from TCRdb running MiXCR on the multiplex PCR reads. The repertoire holds fewer than 550,000 distinct CDR3 sequences, 20% to 25% seen once, with roughly 7% in the top ten. Source: peripheral blood mononuclear cells (PBMCs), taken when the disease was refractory, from a patient treated with antithyroid drugs. These receptors all stem from a female donor with Graves disease.

This chain uses TRBV5-5 with TRBJ1-3; TRBD1 agrees at 7 bases. Germline V gene data show CDR1 as SGHKS and CDR2 as YYEKEE (reference sequence). This CDR3 comprises 17 residues. V was pared by 3 bases and J by 4 bases, with 13 bases of the junction left unmatched. CDR3 sequence reads: CASSSPARQGAGNTIYF. CDR3 nucleotides: TGTGCCAGCAGCTCACCAGCCCGACAGGGAGCCGGAAACACCATATATTTT.

This clonotype was picked up one time. V is TRBV12-3 or TRBV12-4 and J is TRBJ2-1, with 9 bases identical to TRBD1. This CDR3 spans 16 amino acids. V lost 6 bases to trimming and J lost 8 bases; unmatched junction nucleotides: 14. This CDR3 reads CASSPQTGTGNDEQFF. In nucleotides, the CDR3 is TGTGCCAGCAGCCCCCAAACCGGGACAGGGAACGATGAGCAGTTCTTC.

The rearrangement uses TRBV18 and TRBJ1-5, with a possible D match to TRBD1 (6 bases). The CDR3 loop spans 13 amino acids. The V and J ends lost 5 bases and 7 bases respectively, with 12 bases between them. Germline CDR1 reads KGHSH; CDR2 reads LQKENI. The CDR3 sequence is CASSVGTNQPQHF. CDR3 coding DNA: TGTGCCAGCTCAGTCGGGACAAACCAGCCCCAGCATTTT.

The chain employs TRBV19 and TRBJ1-1; D ambiguous. Trimming pared 3 bases from V and 0 bases from J, leaving 8 bases between. Germline V CDR1 and CDR2: LNHDA, SQIVND (reference sequence). CDR3 length: 14 residues. CDR3 sequence reads: CASSMNPLNTEAFF. In DNA form, the CDR3 reads TGTGCCAGTAGTATGAACCCGCTGAACACTGAAGCTTTCTTT.

This clonotype has a count of ten or more. The germline gene is not matched at one end of the junction; a read error may be the cause. The chain uses TRBV3-1 and TRBJ1-6; no reliable D call. CDR1 and CDR2 (germline): LGHDT, YNNKEL (reference sequence). The CDR3 sequence is 13 residues long. The CDR3 DNA sequence: TGCGCCAGCAGCTCAAGGGTAGATTCACCCCTCCACTTT. It specifies CASSSRVDSPLHF.